Here is one T cell receptor (beta chain) with its context. The sample is drawn from a study of blood T cells in healthy people across ages. The length of the CDR3 is 15 residues. V was shortened by 6 bases and J by 4 bases, with 18 bases between the two germline ends. Primers used in a second PCR of roughly 6 to 11 cycles were a sample-barcoded 5' primer and a J-beta primer mix. Each CDR3 protein is one row after TCRdb ran MiXCR on the 5' RACE reads. The sample shows 800,000 or so distinct CDR3 sequences, about 42% of them seen only once. This sequence joins TRBV12-3 or TRBV12-4 and TRBJ1-2; no clear D. Sequencing input: blood. The receptor was isolated from a man older than 75 in good health. DNA for the CDR3: TGTGCCAGCAGCCACCTAATAGCAACTCGCTATGGCTACACCTTC. It yields the protein CASSHLIATRYGYTF.